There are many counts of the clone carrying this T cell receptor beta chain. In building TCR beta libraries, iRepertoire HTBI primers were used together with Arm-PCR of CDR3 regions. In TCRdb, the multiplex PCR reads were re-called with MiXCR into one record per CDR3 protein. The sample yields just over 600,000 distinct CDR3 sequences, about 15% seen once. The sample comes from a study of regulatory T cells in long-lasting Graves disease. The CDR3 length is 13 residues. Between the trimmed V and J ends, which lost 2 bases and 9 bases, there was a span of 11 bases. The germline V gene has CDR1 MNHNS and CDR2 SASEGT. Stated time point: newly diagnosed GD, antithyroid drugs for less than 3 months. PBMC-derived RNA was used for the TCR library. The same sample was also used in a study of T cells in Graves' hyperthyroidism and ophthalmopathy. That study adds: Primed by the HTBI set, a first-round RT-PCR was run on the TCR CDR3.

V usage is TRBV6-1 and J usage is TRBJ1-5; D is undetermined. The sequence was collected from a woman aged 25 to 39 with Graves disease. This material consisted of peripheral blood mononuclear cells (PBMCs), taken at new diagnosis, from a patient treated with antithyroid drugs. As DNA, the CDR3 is TGTGCCAGCAGTGAAAGTGGTGTCTCGCCCCAGCATTTT. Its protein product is CASSESGVSPQHF.